This is a list of T cell receptor beta chains from one sample in a study of shared clonotypes between healthy human individuals. Method: immunoSEQ multiplex PCR; TCRdb's copy keeps in-frame clones and lacks some. The repertoire holds more than 2 million clones, about 94% seen once, with roughly 0.13% in the top ten. Sequencing used naive CD4+ T cells sorted from blood. These receptors were obtained from a man aged 18-30 years in good health. CDR3s leave out the opening cysteine and the closing phenylalanine or tryptophan. Fields, in order: V gene, J gene, CDR3 protein.

V: TRBV11-2
J: TRBJ2-7
CDR3: ASSSWPGQNRDEQY

V: TRBV10-1
J: TRBJ2-1
CDR3: ASRRTSGTHNEQF

V: TRBV10-3
J: TRBJ1-6
CDR3: AISSGGNSPLH

V: TRBV5-6
J: TRBJ1-1
CDR3: ASSSGAGNTEAF

V: TRBV10-3
J: TRBJ1-6
CDR3: AISEVGSPLH

V: TRBV7-2
J: TRBJ2-5
CDR3: ASIPGWLLCQETQY

V: TRBV6-1
J: TRBJ2-7
CDR3: ATRTQGFYEQY

V: TRBV7-2
J: TRBJ2-7
CDR3: ASGKGTSGSYEQY

V: TRBV30
J: TRBJ2-2
CDR3: AWKATGSNTGELF

V: TRBV2
J: TRBJ1-6
CDR3: ASRGTGIPLH

V: TRBV7-8
J: TRBJ2-7
CDR3: ASSLQPDLGGLTSSYEQY

V: TRBV4-1
J: TRBJ2-7
CDR3: ASSQDEGRGTYEQY

V: TRBV2
J: TRBJ1-2
CDR3: ASSERAEFNGYT

V: TRBV28
J: TRBJ1-6
CDR3: ASSPRQLPNSPLH

V: TRBV5-6
J: TRBJ2-1
CDR3: ASSTGLAGYNEQF

V: TRBV9
J: TRBJ2-1
CDR3: ASSVEQYNEQF

V: TRBV7-2
J: TRBJ2-1
CDR3: ASSFSGGAINEQF

V: TRBV28
J: TRBJ2-1
CDR3: ASSLRVFEQF

V: TRBV6-1
J: TRBJ2-1
CDR3: ASSVSGAYNAEQF

V: TRBV6-5
J: TRBJ1-1
CDR3: ASSYSAGFSEAF

V: TRBV5-5
J: TRBJ2-7
CDR3: ASSTLTGAYEQY

V: TRBV19
J: TRBJ2-5
CDR3: ASSPRGAGVQETQY

V: TRBV7-9
J: TRBJ2-1
CDR3: ASIAGTGGNEQF